This T cell receptor (beta chain) was profiled in a study of HIV-infected patients and healthy controls (dated 2014 in TCRdb). Background on the whole study: Although they stayed below normal ranges, CD4 counts in about 90% of the 16 patients rose modestly but significantly after three months of therapy. No consistent shift in CD8 counts was seen during early therapy, whereas a slight rise was seen in the CD4:CD8 ratio. Viral load fell below detection in about 65% of the 16 patients by the second bleed and in all patients following a further year of therapy. Patients lacked overall T-cell lymphocytopenia, and total CDR3 counts per chain did not differ significantly from controls. Whether deep TCR repertoire sequencing of small blood samples from HIV patients could capture immune perturbation and reconstitution was tested in the study. The study at large found these results: Unequal numbers of distinct sequences between patients and controls complicated comparisons, and size-matching overweighted rare events from HIV-infected data. HLA typing of donors was not performed in the study. HIV-infected repertoires showed significantly elevated mean Gini indices relative to controls, which possibly reflects oligoclonality. The observed differences in diversity could not be explained by the slight differences in age and sex profiles between the study cohorts. Alpha-beta chain pairing was not determined in the samples. Only sixteen HIV-infected individuals were processed, which the authors considered a major limit on how widely the findings apply. Compared with controls, HIV-infected patients showed significantly different mean usage of eight alpha and eight beta V genes. Healthy control repertoires showed roughly threefold more distinct CDR3s and higher Shannon diversity than untreated HIV+ repertoires. The dynamics of distinct T-cell subpopulations could not be separated, and sequencing depth was restricted, because whole blood was used. Size-matched repertoire data did not replicate the apparent post-therapy recovery of the Gini index in HIV-infected patients. Healthy controls shared more CDR3s between individuals than HIV+ patients, by Jaccard index and by count of highly shared sequences. Alpha-chain CDR3s from MAIT cells appeared at high frequency in healthy controls but were severely depleted in HIV+ repertoires. Most CMV-associated CDR3s became more frequent during therapy, although their change was not significant, whereas HIV-associated CDR3s showed a significant decrease in frequency.

For this clonotype: The antigen it recognizes is unknown. There are no base qualities to consult, and no much larger clone falls within one base.

Using SuperScript III with primers targeting the alpha and beta constant regions, approximately 450 ng of RNA was reverse transcribed. Separate alpha and beta chain libraries were made by chain-specific third strand synthesis with multiplexing indices. To avoid primer bias, the protocol used one single primer pair to amplify every rearrangement within a chain, and the protocol also attached molecular barcodes to each cDNA molecule. The SP2 sequencing primer site and a random hexamer were carried on a 5' RACE adapter, to which purified cDNA was joined by T4 RNA Ligase 1. Second strand synthesis was performed with Phusion polymerase and primed from the SP2 site, and slow temperature ramps were applied to favor optimal annealing. The 12-nucleotide barcode on each molecule comprised two random hexamer sequences, both introduced before amplification and concatenated. An amplification PCR of 20 to 25 cycles with P5s and P7 primers came after a short first PCR that had added P5 and P7 adapter elements plus a second index. In total the libraries went through 25 to 35 PCR cycles, after which the libraries were quantified on a Qubit, sized on a Bioanalyzer, and diluted to approximately 4 nM. Sequencing of the normalized libraries was performed on an Illumina MiSeq with 2 x 250 paired-end kits. Reverse transcription reactions underwent purification over MinElute columns, with elution into around 9.4 ul Tris-Cl. The adapter ligations were run for 23 hours at 16 degrees C, and AMPure XP beads at a 1:1 ratio were afterwards used to clean them. Regarding the original processing steps: Demultiplexed FASTQ files were processed with a modified Decombinator by which V, J, insert and barcode information was output. Sequences sharing a barcode but differing from the dominant sequence were discarded as errors, and barcodes clustered at Levenshtein distance 3 were counted to estimate original cDNA molecules. Downstream analyses used R packages ineq, vegan, igraph and RCytoscape, with IMGT nomenclature and CDR3 definitions. To avoid skew from clonal expansion, each TCR was counted once, and V gene usage was computed over distinct sequences. Within a donor, similarity networks joined unique CDR3 amino acid sequences in every case where two of them were separated by a single Levenshtein edit. Published HIV-specific CDR3s (around 99 alpha, 600 to 900 beta) and CMV-specific CDR3s (approximately 13 alpha, roughly 250 beta) were assembled and queried against the repertoires. Random subsampling to size-matched repertoires showed patients' decreased diversity was not caused by their lower sequence numbers. TCRdb redid the processing of the public reads, applying fastp at Q25 and MiXCR, and retained in-frame beta chains. Here each entry gathers all rows of one CDR3 protein and keeps the most common genes and DNA. Clone size and V and J calls follow TCRdb, not the original study. The sample data list some 8,500 distinct CDR3 sequences, and more than 7% of these were observed just once. The ten largest clones capture roughly 30% of the sample.

Whole blood was used without fractionating the cells, so the repertoire represented all peripheral T cells without sorting. For RNA extraction, around 2.5 ml of peripheral blood was collected into Tempus tubes. HIV-infected adults who had not yet received antiretroviral therapy and were about to begin treatment were enrolled, with the first sixteen eligible patients processed. Patients were deemed ineligible for enrollment if they had febrile or AIDS-related illness, tumors, hepatitis B or C coinfection, immunomodulatory therapy, recent vaccination or treatment interruptions. Residual genomic DNA was removed with the TURBO-DNase kit and globin mRNA was depleted with GLOBINclear. Just before antiretroviral therapy was started, pretreatment blood was collected from HIV-infected patients. The sample consisted of blood, taken before antiretroviral therapy. The clonotype comes from an adult with HIV infection. The donor label of this sample is uncertain.

For the CDR3, the sequence is CASSPLGTYNEQFF. The sequenced DNA is TGTGCCAGCAGCCCCTTAGGGACCTACAATGAGCAGTTCTTC. This sequence uses TRBV3-1 and TRBJ2-1; a confident D gene designation cannot be given. Looking up the germline V gene (reference sequence) yields CDR1 LGHDT and CDR2 YNNKEL. V loses 4 bases, J loses 2 bases, and the germline ends lie 9 bases apart. The CDR3 spans 14 residues, from the cysteine through the phenylalanine. Here the CDR3 DNA is all that survives: 42 bases in frame from base 1.